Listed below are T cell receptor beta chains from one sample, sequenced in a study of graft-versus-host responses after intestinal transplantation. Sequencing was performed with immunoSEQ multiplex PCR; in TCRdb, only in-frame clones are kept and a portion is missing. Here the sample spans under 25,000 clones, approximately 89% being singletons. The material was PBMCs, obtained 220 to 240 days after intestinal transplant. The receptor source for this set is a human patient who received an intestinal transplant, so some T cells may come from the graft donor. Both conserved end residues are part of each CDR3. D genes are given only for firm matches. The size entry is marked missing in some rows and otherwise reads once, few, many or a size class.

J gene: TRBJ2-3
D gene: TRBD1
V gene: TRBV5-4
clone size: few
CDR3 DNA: TGTGCCAGCAGCTTTCAGGGGGCGAGGGCAGATACGCAGTATTTT
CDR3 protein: CASSFQGARADTQYF

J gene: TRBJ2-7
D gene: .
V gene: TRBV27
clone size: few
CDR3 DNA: TGTGCCAGCAGTTCCACAACCTACGAGCAGTACTTC
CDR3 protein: CASSSTTYEQYF

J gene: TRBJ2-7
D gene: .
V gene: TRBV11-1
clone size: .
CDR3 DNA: TGTGCCAGCGCCCCCCGGGGCGGGATGACCTACGAGCAGTACTTC
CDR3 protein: CASAPRGGMTYEQYF

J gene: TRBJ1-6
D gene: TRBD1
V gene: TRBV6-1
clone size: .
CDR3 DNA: TGTGCCAGCACCCCGGGACAGGGGTATAATTCACCCCTCCACTTT
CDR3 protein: CASTPGQGYNSPLHF

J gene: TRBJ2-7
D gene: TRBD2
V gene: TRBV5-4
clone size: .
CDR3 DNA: TGTGCCAGCAGCTTGCGGGTGAGCGGGGGGACTATGGACGAGCAGTACTTC
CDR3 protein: CASSLRVSGGTMDEQYF

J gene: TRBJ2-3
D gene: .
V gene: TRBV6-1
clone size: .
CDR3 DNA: TGTGCCAGCGGGACGGTCCACACAGATACGCAGTATTTT
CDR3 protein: CASGTVHTDTQYF

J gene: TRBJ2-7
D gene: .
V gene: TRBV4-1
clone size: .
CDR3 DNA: TGCGCCAGCAGCCAAGATCCGTACCCGACCGCCTACGAGCAGTACTTC
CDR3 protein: CASSQDPYPTAYEQYF

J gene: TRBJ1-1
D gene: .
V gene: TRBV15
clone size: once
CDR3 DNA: TGTGCCACCGGGGAGGGAACTGAAGCTTTCTTT
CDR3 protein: CATGEGTEAFF

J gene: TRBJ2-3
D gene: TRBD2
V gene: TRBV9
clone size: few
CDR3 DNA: TGTGCCAGCAGCTTCCGGGGGGGCCCAGATACGCAGTATTTT
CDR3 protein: CASSFRGGPDTQYF

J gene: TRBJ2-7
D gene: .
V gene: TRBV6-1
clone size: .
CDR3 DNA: TGTGCCAGCAGTGAACAGGGCTACGAGCAGTACTTC
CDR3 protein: CASSEQGYEQYF

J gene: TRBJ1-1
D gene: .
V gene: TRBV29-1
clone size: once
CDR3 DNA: TGCAGCGTTGCCCCGGGAAACATGAACACTGAAGCTTTCTTT
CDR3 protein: CSVAPGNMNTEAFF

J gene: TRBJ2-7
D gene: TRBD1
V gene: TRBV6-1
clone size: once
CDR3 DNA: TGTGCCAGCAGTCGGGACAGGACCTACGAGCAGTACTTC
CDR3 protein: CASSRDRTYEQYF

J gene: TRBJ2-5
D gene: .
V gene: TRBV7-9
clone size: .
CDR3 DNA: TGTGCCAGCAGCTCCTCTCCCAAACAAGAGACCCAGTACTTC
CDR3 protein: CASSSSPKQETQYF

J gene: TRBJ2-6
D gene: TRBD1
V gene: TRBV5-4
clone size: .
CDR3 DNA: TGTGCCAGCAGCTTGCAAATCACAGGGGCCGGGGCCAACGTCCTGACTTTC
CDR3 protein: CASSLQITGAGANVLTF

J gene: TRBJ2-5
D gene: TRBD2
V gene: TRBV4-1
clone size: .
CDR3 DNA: TGCGCCAGCAGCCAAGGGCGGGGGGGCCCCGAGACCCAGTACTTC
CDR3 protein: CASSQGRGGPETQYF

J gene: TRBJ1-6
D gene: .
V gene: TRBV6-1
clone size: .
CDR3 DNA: TGTGCCAGCAGTGAATTTAGGGGCGCCTATAATTCACCCCTCCACTTT
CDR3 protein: CASSEFRGAYNSPLHF

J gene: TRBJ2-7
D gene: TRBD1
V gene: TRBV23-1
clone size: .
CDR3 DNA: TGCGCCAGCAGTCAATGGGACAGGACCTACGAGCAGTACTTC
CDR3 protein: CASSQWDRTYEQYF

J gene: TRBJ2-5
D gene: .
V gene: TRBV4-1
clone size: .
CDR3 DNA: TGCGCCAGCAGCCAAGTTCACGGGAAAGAGACCCAGTACTTC
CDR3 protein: CASSQVHGKETQYF

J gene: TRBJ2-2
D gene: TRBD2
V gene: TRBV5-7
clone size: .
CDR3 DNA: TGTGCCAGCAGCTTGGGGCCGGGACTAGCGGGGATCGGGGAGCTGTTTTTT
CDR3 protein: CASSLGPGLAGIGELFF

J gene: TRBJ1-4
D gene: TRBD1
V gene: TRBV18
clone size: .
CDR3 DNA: TGTGCCAGCTCACTTCCCCTCTCCGACAGGGATGGTGAAAAACTGTTTTTT
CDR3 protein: CASSLPLSDRDGEKLFF